What follows are 5 T cell receptor beta chains derived from one specimen sequenced in a study of T cell responses to AZD1222 COVID-19 vaccine. Profiled with immunoSEQ multiplex PCR; TCRdb holds only in-frame clones, not every one. This table holds approximately 200,000 clones, 88% found once. The sample consisted of peripheral blood, taken on day 0 of AZD1222 vaccination. All receptors derive from an adult in good health.

CDR3 amino acids: CAWSAGTYNSPLHF. CDR3 nucleotides: TGTGCCTGGAGTGCAGGTACCTATAATTCACCCCTCCACTTT. V is TRBV30 and J is TRBJ1-6; D is uncertain. Germline loops: CDR1 GTSNPN, CDR2 SVGIG (reference sequence). V was pared by 1 base and J by 2 bases, with 6 bases between. The CDR3 runs 14 residues.

The chain couples TRBV30 to TRBJ2-3; a possible D gene is TRBD2 (6 bases). The CDR3 covers 15 residues. V lost 2 bases and J 11 bases, leaving 23 bases between the germline ends. The V gene's germline CDR1 is GTSNPN and CDR2 SVGIG (reference sequence). Here the CDR3 DNA reads TGTGCCTGGAGTAAGGACTCTCCAAGGTGGGGGGAGCAGTATTTT. It specifies CAWSKDSPRWGEQYF.

The chain recombines TRBV7-2 with TRBJ2-2; D is unclear. The CDR3 length is 15 residues. V was shortened by 2 bases and J by 7 bases, with 14 bases between the two germline ends. From germline, CDR1 is SGHTA and CDR2 FQGNSA. The CDR3 here is CASSLRQAAGGELFF. The CDR3 bases are TGTGCCAGCAGCTTAAGGCAGGCTGCAGGCGGGGAGCTGTTTTTT. The full variable domain, with the rest looked up from reference TRBV7-2 and TRBJ2-2, is GAGVSQSPSNKVTEKGKDVELRCDPISGHTALYWYRQSLGQGLEFLIYFQGNSAPDKSGLPSDRFSAERTGGSVSTLTIQRTQQEDSAVYLCASSLRQAAGGELFFGEGSRLTVL.

The V gene is TRBV19, the J gene TRBJ1-1, with 7 positions matching TRBD1. CDR3 size: 15 residues. The junction had 5 bases not matched to a gene; V was cut back by 4 bases and J by 0 bases. Germline loops: CDR1 LNHDA, CDR2 SQIVND (reference sequence). The CDR3 DNA sequence: TGTGCCAGTAGTAGGACAGGAGACATGAACACTGAAGCTTTCTTT. This sequence encodes CASSRTGDMNTEAFF.

This clone has more than one count but fewer than ten. V is TRBV2 and J is TRBJ1-1; D uncertain. Between the trimmed V and J ends, which lost 8 bases and 8 bases, there was a span of 24 bases. The CDR3 extends over 15 amino acids. Germline-derived CDR1 and CDR2 are SNHLY and FYNNEI. The CDR3 DNA reads as TGTGCCAGCCGGCAAGGGTCCGGGAAAACTGCGGAAGCTTTCTTT. Amino acids: CASRQGSGKTAEAFF.